These 12 T cell receptor beta chains originate from one sample sequenced in a study of vaccination and CD4 T cells after COVID-19. Researchers used the Oncomine TCR Beta short-read assay to sequence DNA from cultured CD4+ T cells. MiXCR was run by TCRdb on the PCR reads, yielding one entry per CDR3 protein. Among 23,000 or so distinct CDR3 sequences listed, 67% were seen once. These receptors have no identified antigens. The treatment is: approximately 11-day PBMC culture with coronavirus spike peptide pools or control peptides (ViraFEST assay). The sequencing here drew on CD4+ T cells from blood, cultured in vitro, taken after SARS-CoV-2 vaccination. Receptor source: a human donor who received a COVID-19 vaccine.

This clonotype was seen a handful of times. The rearrangement links TRBV24-1 to TRBJ2-5, with D hard to call. This CDR3 is built from 12 residues. The germline gives CDR1 KGHDR, CDR2 SFDVKD. Trimming pared 5 bases from V and 5 bases from J, leaving 8 bases between. CDR3 sequence reads: CATSGAEETQYF. Here the CDR3 DNA reads TGTGCCACCAGTGGGGCAGAGGAGACCCAGTACTTC.

The gene calls are TRBV5-6 and TRBJ1-6, with 9 bases lining up with TRBD1. The CDR3 length is 14 residues. Germline V gene sequence: CDR1 SGHDT, CDR2 YYEEEE. Losses at the gene ends were 4 bases for V and 10 bases for J; bases not matched to a gene: 6. The CDR3 DNA follows: TGTGCCAGCAGCCTACCAGGACAGGGGTCACCCCTCCACTTT. This encodes CASSLPGQGSPLHF.

This clonotype was seen just once. The chain is built from TRBV5-1 and TRBJ1-1; D call uncertain. The CDR3 runs 11 residues. From germline, CDR1 is SGHRS and CDR2 YFSETQ. With 5 bases removed from V and 10 bases from J, the gap between germline ends came to 12 bases. The CDR3 sequence: CASSSARGAFF. DNA of the CDR3: TGCGCCAGCAGTTCGGCCAGAGGAGCTTTCTTT. Based on the CDR3 plus reference TRBV5-1 and TRBJ1-1, the full variable domain is KAGVTQTPRYLIKTRGQQVTLSCSPISGHRSVSWYQQTPGQGLQFLFEYFSETQRNKGNFPGRFSGRQFSNSRSEMNVSTLELGDSALYLCASSSARGAFFGQGTRLTVV.

The chain uses TRBV7-4 and TRBJ2-2; 7 bases are a match to TRBD2. Looked up from germline, CDR1 is SGHVT and CDR2 is SQSDAQ. This CDR3 spans 15 amino acids. V dropped 1 base and J dropped 4; count of bases not matched to a gene: 3. The CDR3: CASSLGCGGTGELFF. CDR3 DNA sequence: TGTGCCAGCAGCTTAGGATGCGGGGGCACCGGGGAGCTGTTTTTT.

The chain joins TRBV6-1 to TRBJ2-5, with D unclear. This CDR3 region has 14 residues. Germline CDR1 is MNHNS and CDR2 is SASEGT. Trimming took 0 bases from V and 5 from J, leaving 10 bases between them. The chain's CDR3 is CASSEARGRETQYF. The CDR3 region has the DNA TGTGCCAGCAGTGAAGCGCGTGGCCGGGAGACCCAGTACTTC.

J is TRBJ1-2 and V is TRBV5-6, with 10 bases identical to TRBD1. The CDR3 has 14 residues. Trimming at V came to 4 bases and at J to 4 bases, leaving 4 bases not matched to a gene. Germline V gene sequence: CDR1 SGHDT, CDR2 YYEEEE. CDR3 nucleotides: TGTGCCAGCAGCGGGGGACAGGGGATCTATGGCTACACCTTC. Amino acids: CASSGGQGIYGYTF.

The table lists this clonotype with a count of one. The rearrangement uses TRBV7-6 and TRBJ1-1; no definite D call. The germline V and J ends were trimmed by 1 base and 1 base, with 7 bases remaining between them. The germline CDR1 and CDR2 sequences are SGHVS and FNYEAQ. The CDR3 sequence is 14 residues long. The CDR3, as DNA: TGTGCCAGCAGCTTAGATGTCAGGAACACTGAAGCTTTCTTT. Translating gives CASSLDVRNTEAFF.

This clonotype was observed a handful of times. V usage is TRBV6-1 and J usage is TRBJ1-3; TRBD1 matches 10 bases. V dropped 6 bases and J dropped 4; count of bases not matched to a gene: 9. CDR1 MNHNS and CDR2 SASEGT come from the germline V gene. The CDR3 has 16 amino acids. The CDR3 bases are TGTGCCAGCAGCCCCCTGACAGGGGGCCACGGAAACACCATATATTTT. Translation gives CASSPLTGGHGNTIYF.

The rearrangement links TRBV28 to TRBJ2-5; possibly TRBD2 for D (7 bases). The CDR3 extends over 15 amino acids. The V gene lost 3 bases and the J gene lost 3 bases, with 14 bases spanning the gap. The germline V gene encodes CDR1 MDHEN and CDR2 SYDVKM. In nucleotides, the CDR3 is TGTGCCAGCAGTTTCATGGAGGGGGGGAAAGAGACCCAGTACTTC. Its protein product is CASSFMEGGKETQYF. Looking up the rest from reference TRBV28 and TRBJ2-5 gives the full variable domain: DVKVTQSSRYLVKRTGEKVFLECVQDMDHENMFWYRQDPGLGLRLIYFSYDVKMKEKGDIPEGYSVSREKKERFSLILESASTNQTSMYLCASSFMEGGKETQYFGPGTRLLVL.

CDR3 sequence reads: CASSTRGRGNSPLHF. CDR3 nucleotides: TGTGCCAGCAGTACCAGGGGGCGCGGGAATTCACCCCTCCACTTT. This rearrangement joins TRBV27 to TRBJ1-6; 8 bases line up with TRBD1. The CDR3 is 15 residues long. Looked up from germline, CDR1 is MNHEY and CDR2 is SMNVEV (reference sequence). V shed 5 bases, J shed 7 bases, and the junction held 7 bases outside the gene matches.

This chain connects TRBV11-3 to TRBJ2-3; no firm D call. The CDR3 runs to 15 residues. Germline V gene data show CDR1 as SGHNT and CDR2 as YENEEA. V was pared by 5 bases and J by 2 bases, with 14 bases between. CDR3 nucleotides: TGTGCCAGCAGCCTTCCAAGGTTAACCACAGATACGCAGTATTTT. The encoded protein is CASSLPRLTTDTQYF.

CDR3 protein: CASSPVPSNQPQHF. CDR3 bases: TGTGCCAGCAGCCCCGTCCCTAGCAATCAGCCCCAGCATTTT. The chain employs TRBV6-4 and TRBJ1-5, with D unclear. This CDR3 is built from 14 residues. With 6 bases removed from V and 0 bases from J, the gap between germline ends came to 9 bases. CDR1 and CDR2 (germline): MRHNA, SNTAGT.